This record looks at one T cell receptor beta chain sequence and its context. Donors, without exception, were Caucasian adults residing in Nashville, Tennessee. CD4+ cell separation produced CD45RA+ naive and CD45RA-negative memory subsets. The data are from a study of shared clonotypes between healthy human individuals. The authors split each subset's genomic DNA evenly across several immunoSEQ plates. TCRdb keeps only in-frame clones here, not all; method: immunoSEQ multiplex PCR. The table lists about 2.4 million clones, roughly nine tenths of them singletons. Trimming removed 4 bases from V and 2 bases from J, with 12 bases in between. This CDR3 region has 14 residues. Per the germline V gene, CDR1 is MNHNS and CDR2 is SASEGT.

The receptor's source is a man aged 18 to 30 in good health. Sequences were obtained from naive CD4+ T cells sorted from blood. Subset defined: CD45RA+ positively selected. The chain employs TRBV6-1 and TRBJ2-7; D gene uncertain. The CDR3 nucleotides read TGTGCCAGCAGTGGGCCTCATCCCGCCTACGAGCAGTACTTC. Its translation: CASSGPHPAYEQYF.